The subject of this entry is one T cell receptor beta chain. Here immunoSEQ multiplex PCR was the method, and the copy in TCRdb shows in-frame clones only, minus some. The table lists about 51,000 clones, about nine tenths of them singletons, with around two fifths in the top ten. The data are from a study of control samples from healthy donors and cancer patients. CDR1 is SGHAT, CDR2 FQNNGV, per germline. CDR3 length equals 15 residues. Trimming took off 1 base at V and 0 bases at J, with 7 bases between the two ends. Sequencing input: PBMCs. This clonotype was sampled from a man in his forties or fifties with head and neck cancer. The chain joins TRBV11-2 to TRBJ1-3; D not resolved. CDR3 in DNA: TGTGCCAGCAGCTTAGTAGCAGGCTCTGGAAACACCATATATTTT. Its protein product is CASSLVAGSGNTIYF.